The 29 T cell receptor beta chains below were found in one sample sequenced in a study of early T cells in non-severe SARS-CoV-2 infection. MiXCR, run by TCRdb on the 5' RACE reads, gives a single entry per CDR3 protein. The sample records 40,000 to 50,000 distinct CDR3 sequences, around 10% being singletons. The sequencing sample was made of whole blood. These receptors all stem from an adult who was a healthcare worker with PCR-confirmed SARS-CoV-2 infection or an uninfected control (not recorded which).

This clonotype was seen repeatedly, ten times or more. This chain connects TRBV9 to TRBJ2-5; D remains unclear. The CDR3 has 13 residues. Looked up from germline, CDR1 is SGDLS and CDR2 is YYNGEE. V lost 0 bases to trimming and J lost 4 bases, with 7 bases between them. The CDR3 reads CASSVGQRETQYF. CDR3 sequence (DNA): TGTGCCAGCAGCGTAGGTCAGCGAGAGACCCAGTACTTC.

This clonotype was counted ten times or more. This sequence joins TRBV30 and TRBJ1-3; D not certain. Germline CDR1 and CDR2: GTSNPN and SVGIG (reference sequence). V shed 1 base and J shed 4 bases, with 11 bases lying between them. The CDR3 covers 14 residues. The CDR3 bases are TGTGCCTGGAGTGCCGGAGGAGGCGGAAACACCATATATTTT. This gives the protein CAWSAGGGGNTIYF.

Ten or more counts support this clonotype. The V and J genes are TRBV25-1 and TRBJ1-6; D is undetermined. The CDR3 sequence is 16 residues long. The germline gives CDR1 MGHDK, CDR2 SYGVNS. The ends were cut back, 1 base at V and 10 bases at J, with 17 bases in the middle. CDR3 nucleotides: TGTGCCAGCAGTGAATGGGAGGGTGGGCGATCGTCACCCCTCCACTTT. It encodes CASSEWEGGRSSPLHF.

This clonotype was recorded many times. The rearrangement links TRBV10-3 to TRBJ2-5; 8 bases map to TRBD1. Trimming took 10 bases from V and 4 from J; bases not matched to a gene: 14. Looked up from germline, CDR1 is ENHRY and CDR2 is SYGVKD. The CDR3 contains 15 residues. The CDR3 sequence is CATGPAGRGRETQYF. CDR3 coding DNA: TGTGCCACAGGCCCCGCTGGCAGGGGGCGAGAGACCCAGTACTTC.

This clonotype was counted at least ten times. V is TRBV6-5 and J is TRBJ2-7, with D perhaps given as TRBD1 or TRBD2 (7 bases each). Germline lookup yields CDR1 MNHEY and CDR2 SVGAGI. The V and J ends lost 2 bases and 4 bases respectively, with 12 bases between them. There are 14 residues in the CDR3. This chain's CDR3 is CASSYRQGGYEQYF. The CDR3 DNA follows: TGTGCCAGCAGTTACCGACAGGGAGGGTACGAGCAGTACTTC.

This clonotype was seen ten or more times. The rearrangement joins TRBV7-9 to TRBJ2-1; D uncertain. CDR3 length: 13 amino acids. Germline V lookup: CDR1 SEHNR, CDR2 FQNEAQ (reference sequence). The germline V and J ends were trimmed by 1 base and 11 bases, with 12 bases remaining between them. CDR3 nucleotide sequence: TGTGCCAGCAGCTTAGTCGGCGCAGGTCAGCAGTTCTTC. Translating it yields CASSLVGAGQQFF.

This clonotype was recorded many times. The chain carries TRBV7-2 and TRBJ1-5; D not resolved. Germline values: CDR1 SGHTA, CDR2 FQGNSA. Trimming removed 1 base from V and 4 bases from J, with 5 bases in between. The CDR3 sequence is 13 residues long. CDR3 sequence: CASSLEWNQPQHF. The CDR3 coding sequence is TGTGCCAGCAGCTTAGAATGGAATCAGCCCCAGCATTTT.

V and J are TRBV5-1 and TRBJ2-1; 11 bases fit TRBD2. Germline CDR1 SGHRS, CDR2 YFSETQ. The CDR3 spans 16 residues. Trimming removed 0 bases from V and 6 bases from J; junction bases left unmatched: 5. CDR3 bases: TGCGCCAGCAGCTTGGTAGCGGGAGGGCCCAGCAATGAGCAGTTCTTC. This codes for CASSLVAGGPSNEQFF.

This clonotype was seen many times. This rearrangement joins TRBV5-1 to TRBJ1-1; 7 bases are shared with TRBD1. The CDR3 contains 16 residues. Germline V gene sequence: CDR1 SGHRS, CDR2 YFSETQ. V was pared by 1 base and J by 5 bases, with 11 bases of the junction left unmatched. CDR3 bases: TGCGCCAGCAGCTTGACTATCCACAGGGGTACGACTGAAGCTTTCTTT. Protein product: CASSLTIHRGTTEAFF.

This clonotype was detected many times. The chain has TRBV4-2 and TRBJ2-3, with 9 bases identical to TRBD1. V lost 0 bases and J lost 3; bases outside the gene matches: 4. The CDR3 has 16 residues. CDR1 is LGHNA, CDR2 YNFKEQ, per germline. CDR3 DNA: TGTGCCAGCAGCCAAGATTATGGGACAGGGACAGATACGCAGTATTTT. Translated, it gives CASSQDYGTGTDTQYF.

Ten or more counts support this clonotype. The chain uses TRBV7-2 and TRBJ2-2; D call uncertain. CDR1 SGHTA and CDR2 FQGNSA come from the germline V gene. V was clipped by 5 bases and J by 1 base, with 5 bases between them. The CDR3 spans 13 residues. Here the CDR3 reads CASSPRNTGELFF. The CDR3 DNA reads as TGTGCCAGCAGCCCAAGGAACACCGGGGAGCTGTTTTTT.

This clonotype was seen repeatedly, ten times or more. This sequence joins TRBV5-1 and TRBJ2-3; 11 bases line up with TRBD2. Germline V gives CDR1 SGHRS, CDR2 YFSETQ. J gave up 4 bases and V 6 bases, and 4 bases lay outside the gene matches. CDR3 length equals 14 residues. The CDR3 spells CASKLAGVPDTQYF. The CDR3 DNA reads TGCGCCAGCAAACTAGCGGGAGTTCCAGATACGCAGTATTTT.

This clonotype was recorded a few times. In DNA form, the CDR3 reads TGTGCCAGCAGCCAATACACCGGGGAGCTGTTTTTT. Translating it yields CASSQYTGELFF. This rearrangement joins TRBV7-2 to TRBJ2-2; D not resolved. Trimming pared 5 bases from V and 3 bases from J, leaving 4 bases between. Germline V gene data show CDR1 as SGHTA and CDR2 as FQGNSA. The CDR3 covers 12 residues.

This clonotype was counted between two and nine times. The genes are TRBV7-6 and TRBJ2-3, with 9 bases matching TRBD1. The germline CDR1 and CDR2 sequences are SGHVS and FNYEAQ. The CDR3 contains 16 residues. The trim removed 5 bases at V and 4 bases at J, leaving 10 bases unmatched. The CDR3 nucleotides read TGTGCCAGCAGCAAACGGACAGGGGATTACGCAGATACGCAGTATTTT. It codes for CASSKRTGDYADTQYF.

This clonotype was detected many times. This chain links TRBV12-3 or TRBV12-4 with TRBJ1-1; tentative D call: TRBD1 (5 bases). The CDR3 length is 16 residues. Trimming removed 6 bases from V and 2 bases from J, with 19 bases in between. The DNA of the CDR3 is TGTGCCAGCAGCCCGCAATCGGGACTAACAAACACTGAAGCTTTCTTT. The encoded protein is CASSPQSGLTNTEAFF.

This clonotype was recorded at least ten times. This chain connects TRBV12-3 or TRBV12-4 to TRBJ2-2; D call uncertain. The CDR3 extends over 12 amino acids. V was clipped by 4 bases and J by 6 bases, with 6 bases between them. The CDR3 is CASSWTPGELFF. The CDR3 DNA follows: TGTGCCAGCAGTTGGACCCCCGGGGAGCTGTTTTTT.

This clonotype was recorded many times. V is TRBV6-4 and J is TRBJ2-1; a possible D gene is TRBD1 (5 bases). The CDR3 is 15 residues long. Germline lookup yields CDR1 MRHNA and CDR2 SNTAGT. V was pared by 0 bases and J by 6 bases, with 12 bases between. The CDR3, as DNA: TGTGCCAGCAGTGACTCGGCGGACGACAGCAATGAGCAGTTCTTC. It is translated as CASSDSADDSNEQFF.

This clonotype was recorded at least ten times. This rearrangement joins TRBV7-2 to TRBJ2-1, with 7 nucleotides matching TRBD1. This CDR3 is 14 amino acids long. From germline, CDR1 is SGHTA and CDR2 FQGNSA. The ends lost 4 bases at V and 9 bases at J; junction bases unmatched: 9. CDR3 nucleotides: TGTGCCAGCAGCTCCCGACAGGGAAAAGGTGAGCAGTTCTTC. It encodes CASSSRQGKGEQFF.

This clonotype was recorded many times. The chain carries TRBV5-8 and TRBJ1-2; D uncertain. The CDR3 runs to 13 residues. Germline V gene data show CDR1 as SGHTS and CDR2 as YDEGEE. V lost 2 bases and J lost 7, with 12 bases in between. Here the CDR3 DNA reads TGTGCCAGCAGCTTTTCCCCGGACGCTGGCTACACCTTC. It specifies CASSFSPDAGYTF.

This clonotype was detected ten times or more. This rearrangement joins TRBV6-2 or TRBV6-3 to TRBJ2-1; 7 nucleotides line up with TRBD2. The V gene end was trimmed by 6 bases and the J gene end by 8 bases; junction bases not matched to a gene: 10. This CDR3 region has 14 residues. Germline loops: CDR1 MNHEY, CDR2 SVGEGT. The CDR3 protein is CASRSSGGSDEQFF. The CDR3, as DNA: TGTGCCAGCAGATCGTCGGGAGGCTCCGATGAGCAGTTCTTC.

This clonotype was observed at least ten times. The CDR3 sequence: CSARLAGGYNEQFF. In DNA, the CDR3 is TGCAGCGCAAGACTAGCGGGAGGATACAATGAGCAGTTCTTC. The rearrangement links TRBV29-1 to TRBJ2-1, with 13 bases aligning to TRBD2. The CDR3 is 14 amino acids. Germline V gene lookup returns CDR1 SQVTM and CDR2 ANQGSEA. Trimming took 7 bases from V and 4 from J; bases not matched to a gene: 4.

This chain connects TRBV7-9 to TRBJ2-7; tentatively, D is TRBD1 (6 bases). Trimming removed 5 bases from V and 7 bases from J, with 15 bases in between. CDR1 is SEHNR, CDR2 FQNEAQ, per germline (reference sequence). This CDR3 comprises 13 residues. The CDR3 loop reads CASSLPDRREQYF. CDR3 DNA: TGTGCCAGCAGCCTACCCGACAGGAGAGAGCAGTACTTC. Full variable domain (missing parts from reference TRBV7-9 and TRBJ2-7): DTGVSQNPRHKITKRGQNVTFRCDPISEHNRLYWYRQTLGQGPEFLTYFQNEAQLEKSRLLSDRFSAERPKGSFSTLEIQRTEQGDSAMYLCASSLPDRREQYFGPGTRLTVT.

This clonotype showed up just a few times. The gene calls are TRBV20-1 and TRBJ2-7; TRBD1 is a possible D gene (6 bases). This CDR3 spans 15 amino acids. Germline loops: CDR1 DFQATT, CDR2 SNEGSKA (reference sequence). V lost 4 bases and J 2 bases, leaving 18 bases between the germline ends. The DNA of the CDR3 is TGCAGTGCTACTCTGTCAGGGCAGGGGCCCTACGAGCAGTACTTC. It encodes CSATLSGQGPYEQYF.

This clonotype was seen repeatedly, ten times or more. This chain connects TRBV11-2 to TRBJ2-5; D gene uncertain. Looked up from germline, CDR1 is SGHAT and CDR2 is FQNNGV. CDR3 length equals 12 residues. Deletions cut 4 bases from V and 2 bases from J, with 5 bases between. In DNA form, the CDR3 reads TGTGCCAGCAGCTCCCTGCAAGAGACCCAGTACTTC. Amino acids: CASSSLQETQYF. Full variable domain (remainder filled in from reference TRBV11-2 and TRBJ2-5): EAGVAQSPRYKIIEKRQSVAFWCNPISGHATLYWYQQILGQGPKLLIQFQNNGVVDDSQLPKDRFSAERLKGVDSTLKIQPAKLEDSAVYLCASSSLQETQYFGPGTRLLVL.

This sequence joins TRBV11-2 and TRBJ2-3, with a weak D call TRBD2 (5 bases). Trimming shortened V by 2 bases and J by 3 bases, and 9 bases separated the two germline ends. The CDR3 length is 14 residues. CDR1 is SGHAT, CDR2 FQNNGV, per germline. The CDR3: CASSLSTGTDTQYF. CDR3 in DNA: TGTGCCAGCAGCTTATCGACGGGAACAGATACGCAGTATTTT.

This clonotype was recorded a few times. This chain links TRBV5-6 with TRBJ1-4; D is undetermined. The CDR3 runs to 13 residues. Trimming cost V 2 bases and J 8 bases, with 10 bases left between them. Germline V CDR1 and CDR2: SGHDT, YYEEEE. This CDR3 reads CASSFGRVEKLFF. CDR3 DNA sequence: TGTGCCAGCAGCTTCGGCAGAGTCGAAAAACTGTTTTTT.

The sample holds a few counts of this clonotype. The rearrangement uses TRBV7-2 and TRBJ2-1; 9 bases fit TRBD1. Germline V gene data show CDR1 as SGHTA and CDR2 as FQGNSA. V was clipped by 5 bases and J by 8 bases; unmatched bases: 10. This CDR3 comprises 15 residues. CDR3 amino acids: CASSHAQGAYDEQFF. CDR3 bases: TGTGCCAGCAGCCACGCACAGGGGGCGTATGATGAGCAGTTCTTC.

This clonotype was seen repeatedly, ten times or more. The chain combines TRBV29-1 with TRBJ2-3, with no clear D. V lost 4 bases, J lost 0 bases, and 11 bases lay in between. This CDR3 is 14 amino acids long. The germline gives CDR1 SQVTM, CDR2 ANQGSEA. The CDR3 reads CSVVGLWSTDTQYF. CDR3 DNA: TGCAGCGTTGTTGGGCTGTGGAGCACAGATACGCAGTATTTT.

This clonotype was counted at least ten times. The gene calls are TRBV5-4 and TRBJ1-1; D is uncertain. There are 13 residues in the CDR3. V was cut by 4 bases and J by 8 bases, with 15 bases left in between. Germline values: CDR1 SGHNT, CDR2 YYREEE (reference sequence). The CDR3 loop is CASSASLTIEAFF. CDR3 bases: TGTGCCAGCAGCGCTTCACTGACAATCGAAGCTTTCTTT.